A selection of T cell receptor beta chains follows, all from one sample in a study of T cell clones after liver transplantation. TCRdb keeps only in-frame clones here, not all; method: immunoSEQ multiplex PCR. The profile covers 68,000 or so clones, with about 80% appearing a single time and about 0.6% taken by the ten largest. Material: CD4+ T cells from blood, obtained before liver transplant. The source is a human donor who received a liver transplant. Each CDR3 is given with its conserved first and last residue. Fields, in order: V gene, D gene, J gene, clone size, CDR3 protein, CDR3 DNA. The D gene is left open where the match is weak. The listing skips clone size in some rows; elsewhere it reads once, few, many or a size class.

v_call: TRBV30; d_call: NA; j_call: TRBJ1-2; clone_size: once; cdr3_aa: CAWQWTRLKGGYTF; cdr3_nt: TGTGCCTGGCAGTGGACCCGTCTAAAAGGGGGCTACACCTTC
v_call: TRBV11-2; d_call: NA; j_call: TRBJ2-1; clone_size: once; cdr3_aa: CASSPGLSNEQFF; cdr3_nt: TGTGCCAGCAGCCCAGGACTATCCAATGAGCAGTTCTTC
v_call: TRBV4-3; d_call: NA; j_call: TRBJ2-7; clone_size: NA; cdr3_aa: CASSQGGYEQYF; cdr3_nt: TGCGCCAGCAGCCAAGGGGGATACGAGCAGTACTTC
v_call: TRBV11-2; d_call: TRBD1; j_call: TRBJ2-3; clone_size: NA; cdr3_aa: CASSLSQGSTQYF; cdr3_nt: TGTGCCAGCAGCTTGTCACAGGGGTCTACGCAGTATTTT
v_call: TRBV7-2; d_call: NA; j_call: TRBJ1-3; clone_size: NA; cdr3_aa: CASSLGGGLGNTIYF; cdr3_nt: TGTGCCAGCAGCTTAGGAGGGGGACTTGGAAACACCATATATTTT
v_call: TRBV28; d_call: TRBD1; j_call: TRBJ2-5; clone_size: NA; cdr3_aa: CASSLGTALSRETQYF; cdr3_nt: TGTGCCAGCAGTCTAGGGACAGCCCTATCCCGAGAGACCCAGTACTTC
v_call: TRBV4-1; d_call: NA; j_call: TRBJ1-4; clone_size: NA; cdr3_aa: CASSQGPNEKLFF; cdr3_nt: TGCGCCAGCAGCCAAGGGCCTAATGAAAAACTGTTTTTT
v_call: TRBV11-3; d_call: NA; j_call: TRBJ2-5; clone_size: once; cdr3_aa: CASSWRGETQYF; cdr3_nt: TGTGCCAGCAGCTGGCGAGGAGAGACCCAGTACTTC
v_call: TRBV4-2; d_call: NA; j_call: TRBJ2-7; clone_size: NA; cdr3_aa: CASSQDWLAYEQYF; cdr3_nt: TGTGCCAGCAGCCAAGATTGGCTGGCCTACGAGCAGTACTTC
v_call: TRBV5-1; d_call: TRBD2; j_call: TRBJ2-3; clone_size: few; cdr3_aa: CASSLVAGGASDTQYF; cdr3_nt: TGCGCCAGCAGCTTGGTGGCGGGAGGAGCGTCAGATACGCAGTATTTT
v_call: TRBV21-1; d_call: NA; j_call: TRBJ1-5; clone_size: NA; cdr3_aa: CASSAQRAGINQPQHF; cdr3_nt: TGTGCCAGCAGCGCCCAACGAGCAGGGATTAATCAGCCCCAGCATTTT
v_call: TRBV29-1; d_call: NA; j_call: TRBJ1-5; clone_size: NA; cdr3_aa: CSVSEVGVGNQPQHF; cdr3_nt: TGCAGCGTTTCGGAGGTGGGAGTGGGCAATCAGCCCCAGCATTTT
v_call: TRBV6-5; d_call: NA; j_call: TRBJ2-7; clone_size: NA; cdr3_aa: CASSQDPRREQYF; cdr3_nt: TGTGCCAGCAGCCAGGATCCACGACGGGAGCAGTACTTC
v_call: TRBV7-9; d_call: NA; j_call: TRBJ1-2; clone_size: NA; cdr3_aa: CASSLQSNYGYTF; cdr3_nt: TGTGCCAGCAGCTTACAATCTAACTATGGCTACACCTTC
v_call: TRBV12-5; d_call: NA; j_call: TRBJ1-1; clone_size: NA; cdr3_aa: CASGLEWDTEAFF; cdr3_nt: TGTGCTAGTGGTTTGGAGTGGGACACTGAAGCTTTCTTT
v_call: TRBV25-1; d_call: NA; j_call: TRBJ2-3; clone_size: NA; cdr3_aa: CASSPPGASTDTQYF; cdr3_nt: TGTGCCAGCAGCCCCCCGGGGGCGAGCACAGATACGCAGTATTTT
v_call: TRBV21-1; d_call: NA; j_call: TRBJ2-6; clone_size: once; cdr3_aa: CASSKEPNSDLPHSGANVLTF; cdr3_nt: TGTGCCAGCAGCAAAGAGCCCAACTCGGACTTACCACACTCTGGGGCCAACGTCCTGACTTTC
v_call: TRBV5-6; d_call: NA; j_call: TRBJ1-1; clone_size: NA; cdr3_aa: CASSLVNTEAFF; cdr3_nt: TGTGCCAGCAGCTTGGTTAACACTGAAGCTTTCTTT
v_call: TRBV29-1; d_call: NA; j_call: TRBJ1-2; clone_size: NA; cdr3_aa: CSVASGVGYGYTF; cdr3_nt: TGCAGCGTTGCTTCAGGGGTAGGGTATGGCTACACCTTC
v_call: TRBV19; d_call: TRBD1; j_call: TRBJ2-2; clone_size: NA; cdr3_aa: CASSPQQGAIYTGELFF; cdr3_nt: TGTGCCAGTAGTCCCCAGCAGGGGGCAATTTACACCGGGGAGCTGTTTTTT
v_call: TRBV6-6; d_call: NA; j_call: TRBJ1-3; clone_size: NA; cdr3_aa: CASSPLRGNTIYF; cdr3_nt: TGTGCCAGCAGTCCCCTAAGGGGAAACACCATATATTTT
v_call: TRBV28; d_call: NA; j_call: TRBJ1-2; clone_size: NA; cdr3_aa: CASSFSSLNYGYTF; cdr3_nt: TGTGCCAGCAGTTTTTCCAGCCTTAACTATGGCTACACCTTC
v_call: TRBV5-4; d_call: NA; j_call: TRBJ2-1; clone_size: NA; cdr3_aa: CASSLASGSFNEQFF; cdr3_nt: TGTGCCAGCAGCTTGGCTAGTGGGAGCTTTAATGAGCAGTTCTTC
v_call: TRBV5-4; d_call: NA; j_call: TRBJ2-5; clone_size: NA; cdr3_aa: CASSGGTAPRETQYF; cdr3_nt: TGTGCCAGCAGCGGGGGGACAGCCCCGCGGGAGACCCAGTACTTC
v_call: TRBV27; d_call: TRBD2; j_call: TRBJ2-3; clone_size: NA; cdr3_aa: CASSFRTSGRVPYTDTQYF; cdr3_nt: TGTGCCAGCAGTTTCCGGACTAGCGGGAGGGTACCTTACACAGATACGCAGTATTTT
v_call: TRBV28; d_call: NA; j_call: TRBJ2-5; clone_size: NA; cdr3_aa: CASSSIYSRETQYF; cdr3_nt: TGTGCCAGCAGTTCAATCTACAGTAGGGAGACCCAGTACTTC
v_call: TRBV7-2; d_call: NA; j_call: TRBJ2-1; clone_size: NA; cdr3_aa: CASSRGGRKYNEQFF; cdr3_nt: TGTGCCAGCAGCCGTGGGGGGCGAAAATACAATGAGCAGTTCTTC
v_call: TRBV5-1; d_call: NA; j_call: TRBJ2-5; clone_size: NA; cdr3_aa: CASSSIQETQYF; cdr3_nt: TGCGCCAGCAGCTCGATACAAGAGACCCAGTACTTC
v_call: TRBV5-1; d_call: TRBD2; j_call: TRBJ2-1; clone_size: NA; cdr3_aa: CASSPRGPGGPKDEQFF; cdr3_nt: TGCGCCAGCAGCCCCCGGGGGCCGGGAGGGCCAAAGGATGAGCAGTTCTTC
v_call: TRBV9; d_call: NA; j_call: TRBJ1-2; clone_size: NA; cdr3_aa: CASSVEPGVNTRYGYTF; cdr3_nt: TGTGCCAGCAGCGTAGAACCAGGGGTAAATACTCGCTATGGCTACACCTTC
v_call: TRBV28; d_call: TRBD2; j_call: TRBJ2-1; clone_size: few; cdr3_aa: CASSSLAGSMGRNEQFF; cdr3_nt: TGTGCCAGCAGTTCCTTAGCGGGGTCAATGGGAAGGAATGAGCAGTTCTTC
v_call: TRBV12-5; d_call: TRBD1; j_call: TRBJ1-2; clone_size: NA; cdr3_aa: CASALLAGGKGSGYTF; cdr3_nt: TGTGCTAGTGCGTTATTGGCAGGGGGAAAGGGCTCTGGCTACACCTTC
v_call: TRBV18; d_call: NA; j_call: TRBJ1-1; clone_size: NA; cdr3_aa: CASSPLKFTKNTEAFF; cdr3_nt: TGTGCCAGCTCACCACTTAAGTTTACAAAGAACACTGAAGCTTTCTTT
v_call: TRBV28; d_call: NA; j_call: TRBJ2-7; clone_size: NA; cdr3_aa: CASSQAYEQYF; cdr3_nt: TGTGCCAGCAGCCAGGCCTACGAGCAGTACTTC
v_call: TRBV6-6; d_call: NA; j_call: TRBJ2-7; clone_size: NA; cdr3_aa: CASTGTSSYEQYF; cdr3_nt: TGTGCCAGCACCGGGACTTCCTCCTACGAGCAGTACTTC
v_call: TRBV7-2; d_call: TRBD2; j_call: TRBJ2-3; clone_size: NA; cdr3_aa: CASSSPGLAADTQYF; cdr3_nt: TGTGCCAGCAGCAGCCCGGGACTAGCGGCAGATACGCAGTATTTT
v_call: TRBV6-1; d_call: NA; j_call: TRBJ1-1; clone_size: NA; cdr3_aa: CASNTENMNTEAFF; cdr3_nt: TGTGCCAGCAACACCGAGAACATGAACACTGAAGCTTTCTTT
v_call: TRBV5-8; d_call: NA; j_call: TRBJ2-7; clone_size: NA; cdr3_aa: CASSIKTGWEQYF; cdr3_nt: TGTGCCAGCAGCATTAAGACGGGCTGGGAGCAGTACTTC
v_call: TRBV7-6; d_call: TRBD2; j_call: TRBJ2-3; clone_size: NA; cdr3_aa: CASSLARLAVSSTDTQYF; cdr3_nt: TGTGCCAGCAGCTTAGCGAGACTAGCCGTATCTAGCACAGATACGCAGTATTTT
v_call: TRBV5-6; d_call: NA; j_call: TRBJ1-1; clone_size: NA; cdr3_aa: CASSYPGVNTEAFF; cdr3_nt: TGTGCCAGCAGCTATCCAGGGGTAAACACTGAAGCTTTCTTT
v_call: TRBV2; d_call: NA; j_call: TRBJ1-2; clone_size: NA; cdr3_aa: CASSTGPNYGYTF; cdr3_nt: TGTGCCAGCAGTACGGGCCCTAACTATGGCTACACCTTC
v_call: TRBV7-2; d_call: NA; j_call: TRBJ2-2; clone_size: NA; cdr3_aa: CASSLGHTTGELFF; cdr3_nt: TGTGCCAGCAGCTTAGGACACACCACCGGGGAGCTGTTTTTT
v_call: TRBV2; d_call: NA; j_call: TRBJ2-2; clone_size: few; cdr3_aa: CASSGTVTTTGELFF; cdr3_nt: TGTGCCAGCAGTGGGACAGTAACTACCACCGGGGAGCTGTTTTTT
v_call: TRBV5-1; d_call: TRBD1; j_call: TRBJ2-7; clone_size: few; cdr3_aa: CASSLNPTGNYEQYF; cdr3_nt: TGCGCCAGCAGCTTGAATCCGACAGGGAACTACGAGCAGTACTTC
v_call: TRBV19; d_call: TRBD2; j_call: TRBJ2-1; clone_size: NA; cdr3_aa: CASRNLETSVGEQFF; cdr3_nt: TGTGCCAGTAGAAATTTGGAGACTAGCGTCGGTGAGCAGTTCTTC
v_call: TRBV7-3; d_call: TRBD1; j_call: TRBJ2-7; clone_size: NA; cdr3_aa: CASSFPGQGNEQYF; cdr3_nt: TGTGCCAGCAGCTTCCCGGGACAGGGGAACGAGCAGTACTTC
v_call: TRBV14; d_call: TRBD1; j_call: TRBJ2-7; clone_size: NA; cdr3_aa: CASSLLPGTGRDEQYF; cdr3_nt: TGTGCCAGCAGCCTACTTCCCGGGACAGGGAGGGACGAGCAGTACTTC